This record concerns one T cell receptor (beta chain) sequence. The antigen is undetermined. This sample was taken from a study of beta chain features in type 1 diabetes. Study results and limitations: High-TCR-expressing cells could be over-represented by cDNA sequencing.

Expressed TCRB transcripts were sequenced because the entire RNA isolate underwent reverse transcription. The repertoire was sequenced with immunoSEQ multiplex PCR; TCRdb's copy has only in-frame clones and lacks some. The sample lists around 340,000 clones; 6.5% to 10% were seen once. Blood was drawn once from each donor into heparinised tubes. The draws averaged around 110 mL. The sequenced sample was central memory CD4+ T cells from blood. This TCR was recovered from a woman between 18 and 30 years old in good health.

DNA of the CDR3: TGTGCCAGCAGCAACGGGGCCCGCCGAGAGCAGTTCTTC. Protein product: CASSNGARREQFF. The chain has TRBV6-5 and TRBJ2-1; D may be TRBD1 or TRBD2 (5 bases each). CDR1 MNHEY and CDR2 SVGAGI come from the germline V gene. The germline V and J ends were trimmed by 6 bases and 10 bases, with 16 bases remaining between them. The CDR3 covers 13 residues.